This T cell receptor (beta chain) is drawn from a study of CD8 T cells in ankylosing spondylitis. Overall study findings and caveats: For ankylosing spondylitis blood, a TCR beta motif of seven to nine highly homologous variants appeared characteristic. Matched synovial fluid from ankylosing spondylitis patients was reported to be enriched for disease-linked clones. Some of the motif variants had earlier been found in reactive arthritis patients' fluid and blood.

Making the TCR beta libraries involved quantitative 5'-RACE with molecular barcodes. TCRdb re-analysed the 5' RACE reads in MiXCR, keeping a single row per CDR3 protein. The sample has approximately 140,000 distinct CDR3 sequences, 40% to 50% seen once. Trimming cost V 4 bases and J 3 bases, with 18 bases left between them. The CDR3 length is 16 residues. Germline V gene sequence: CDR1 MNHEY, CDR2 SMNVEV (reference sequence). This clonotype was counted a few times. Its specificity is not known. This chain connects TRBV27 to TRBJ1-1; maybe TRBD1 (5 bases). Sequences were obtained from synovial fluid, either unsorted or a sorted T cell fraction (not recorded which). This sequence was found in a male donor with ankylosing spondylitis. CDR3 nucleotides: TGTGCCAGCAGTTGTCCCCCCCGGGGGGTGTACACTGAAGCTTTCTTT. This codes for CASSCPPRGVYTEAFF.